The next 21 T cell receptor beta chains were all read from a single sample in a study of memory CD4+ T cells and cytomegalovirus serostatus. The sort gate was single viable CD3+CD4+CD8-CD45RO+ cells for memory CD4+ T cells. Some clones are missing from TCRdb's copy, which holds only in-frame ones; the method was immunoSEQ multiplex PCR. The table shows around 57,000 clones, with 80% occurring only once. Sequenced sample: memory CD4+ T cells from blood. These TCRs come from an adult in good health and CMV-seronegative. Some clones in this sample may be carry-over from other donors' samples.

The chain recombines TRBV5-4 with TRBJ2-5; 9 positions match TRBD2. The CDR3 loop spans 15 amino acids. Trimming cost V 5 bases and J 0 bases; bases outside gene matches: 5. Germline-derived CDR1 and CDR2 are SGHNT and YYREEE (reference sequence). The CDR3 spells CASRDPSGDQETQYF. DNA for the CDR3: TGTGCCAGCAGGGACCCTAGCGGGGACCAAGAGACCCAGTACTTC.

The CDR3 here is CASSLMGKETQYF. The CDR3 bases are TGTGCCAGCAGCTTGATGGGGAAAGAGACCCAGTACTTC. The gene calls are TRBV7-9 and TRBJ2-5; no clear D. CDR1 is SEHNR and CDR2 is FQNEAQ in the germline V gene (reference sequence). Trimming pared 3 bases from V and 3 bases from J, leaving 8 bases between. There are 13 residues in the CDR3.

The chain combines TRBV6-4 with TRBJ2-1, with D maybe TRBD2 (5 bases). From germline, CDR1 is MRHNA and CDR2 SNTAGT. There are 13 residues in the CDR3. The V end was cut by 1 base, the J end by 9 bases, with 10 bases between. The CDR3 region has the DNA TGTGCCAGCAGTGACTACCCACTAGGTGAGCAGTTCTTC. Translation gives CASSDYPLGEQFF.

This clone was detected once. This chain connects TRBV18 to TRBJ1-5; no reliable D call. Germline-derived CDR1 and CDR2 are KGHSH and LQKENI. CDR3 length: 16 amino acids. The V and J ends lost 1 base and 0 bases respectively, with 10 bases between them. The CDR3 DNA reads as TGTGCCAGCTCACCACAAGGTCCGCGTAGCAATCAGCCCCAGCATTTT. Protein sequence: CASSPQGPRSNQPQHF.

The chain uses TRBV10-3 and TRBJ2-2; 11 bases fit TRBD1. CDR1 and CDR2 (germline): ENHRY, SYGVKD. CDR3 size: 14 residues. V shed 8 bases, J shed 3 bases, and the junction held 2 bases outside the gene matches. The CDR3 protein is CAIGDRGDTGELFF. Written as DNA, the CDR3 is TGTGCCATCGGGGACAGGGGGGACACCGGGGAGCTGTTTTTT.

The chain links TRBV9 to TRBJ1-2, with 11 bases identical to TRBD1. The V and J ends lost 2 bases and 3 bases, in that order; junction bases with no gene match: 12. This CDR3 has 18 residues. The germline V gene has CDR1 SGDLS and CDR2 YYNGEE. CDR3 amino acids: CASSVGTGGSERYYGYTF. Written as DNA, the CDR3 is TGTGCCAGCAGCGTCGGGACAGGGGGATCCGAAAGGTACTATGGCTACACCTTC.

This clone has a single count. DNA for the CDR3: TGCGCCAGCAGCCCACTCGGCCTAGGGAACACCGGGGAGCTGTTTTTT. This sequence encodes CASSPLGLGNTGELFF. V gene TRBV5-1 combines with J gene TRBJ2-2, with unresolved D. Germline V gene sequence: CDR1 SGHRS, CDR2 YFSETQ. The V end lost 4 bases, the J end lost 1 base, and 14 bases lay between the germline ends. This CDR3 comprises 16 residues.

The rearrangement links TRBV7-9 to TRBJ2-7, with D uncertain. The V and J ends lost 5 bases and 1 base respectively, with 6 bases between them. Germline loops: CDR1 SEHNR, CDR2 FQNEAQ (reference sequence). The CDR3 totals 12 residues. In DNA form, the CDR3 reads TGTGCCAGCAGCGGTCAATCCTACGAGCAGTACTTC. It translates to CASSGQSYEQYF.

This chain joins TRBV28 and TRBJ2-3; possible D gene TRBD2, 5 bases. The CDR3 is 16 residues long. Germline CDR1 is MDHEN and CDR2 is SYDVKM. The ends were cut back, 7 bases at V and 1 base at J, with 18 bases in the middle. The CDR3 protein is CASTLGGGWGTDTQYF. DNA of the CDR3: TGTGCCAGCACTCTAGGTGGAGGTTGGGGCACAGATACGCAGTATTTT.

The chain recombines TRBV4-3 with TRBJ2-7, with TRBD2 identical over 11 bases. Germline trimming cut 1 base from V and 6 bases from J; bases unmatched to any gene: 14. CDR3 length: 18 residues. CDR1 is LGHNA, CDR2 YSLEER, per germline. In nucleotides, the CDR3 is TGCGCCAGCAGCCAAGTGCAGGGGATGACTAGCGGGGTCACCGAGCAGTACTTC. Protein product: CASSQVQGMTSGVTEQYF.

J is TRBJ2-6 and V is TRBV14; 14 bases agree with TRBD2. The J segment lost 1 base and the V segment lost 4 bases, leaving 3 bases of the junction unmatched. This CDR3 comprises 18 residues. Germline values: CDR1 SGHDN, CDR2 FVKESK. The CDR3 loop reads CASSPRLAGGSGANVLTF. The DNA of the CDR3 is TGTGCCAGCAGCCCCCGACTAGCGGGAGGGTCTGGGGCCAACGTCCTGACTTTC. Filled out from reference TRBV14 and TRBJ2-6, the complete variable domain reads EAGVTQFPSHSVIEKGQTVTLRCDPISGHDNLYWYRRVMGKEIKFLLHFVKESKQDESGMPNNRFLAERTGGTYSTLKVQPAELEDSGVYFCASSPRLAGGSGANVLTFGAGSRLTVL.

The V call is TRBV11-3, the J call TRBJ2-3; 10 bases are a match to TRBD2. Germline V gene sequence: CDR1 SGHNT, CDR2 YENEEA. The CDR3 covers 15 residues. The J segment lost 3 bases and the V segment lost 5 bases, leaving 5 bases of the junction unmatched. The DNA for the CDR3 is TGTGCCAGCAGCCCTGGGACTAGCGTTACAGATACGCAGTATTTT. Protein sequence: CASSPGTSVTDTQYF.

This clone has more than one count but fewer than ten. This chain connects TRBV11-3 to TRBJ2-7; the match to TRBD1 covers 9 bases. This CDR3 has 19 residues. The J segment lost 3 bases and the V segment lost 5 bases, leaving 20 bases of the junction unmatched. Germline loops: CDR1 SGHNT, CDR2 YENEEA. The CDR3: CASSLTAGTGRSKGYEQYF. The CDR3 DNA follows: TGTGCCAGCAGCCTGACGGCCGGGACAGGGCGAAGCAAGGGCTACGAGCAGTACTTC. Variable domain in full (rest from reference TRBV11-3 and TRBJ2-7): EAGVVQSPRYKIIEKKQPVAFWCNPISGHNTLYWYLQNLGQGPELLIRYENEEAVDDSQLPKDRFSAERLKGVDSTLKIQPAELGDSAVYLCASSLTAGTGRSKGYEQYFGPGTRLTVT.

This clone occurred once. This sequence joins TRBV27 and TRBJ2-5; a weak D match, TRBD1 (6 bases). Judging by the DNA end, TRBJ2-7 fits better; the J call may be wrong. Germline assignment: CDR1 MNHEY and CDR2 SMNVEV (reference sequence). The CDR3 has 14 residues. This chain's CDR3 is CASSPQGPNYEQYF. The CDR3 DNA follows: TGTGCCAGCAGTCCACAGGGTCCTAACTACGAGCAGTACTTC.

CDR3 sequence: CASSSLGQGAVGHTEAFF. The DNA for the CDR3 is TGTGCCAGCAGCTCCCTTGGACAGGGGGCTGTTGGGCACACTGAAGCTTTCTTT. The chain combines TRBV7-2 with TRBJ1-1; 11 nucleotides align to TRBD1. CDR3 length: 18 amino acids. Trimming removed 4 bases from V and 3 bases from J; junction bases left unmatched: 13. The germline V gene has CDR1 SGHTA and CDR2 FQGNSA.

The DNA for the CDR3 is TGTGCCAGCAGTGAAAGGGGCAGGGAGTCTCAGCCCCAGCATTTT. Amino acid sequence: CASSERGRESQPQHF. The genes are TRBV6-1 and TRBJ1-5; D might be TRBD1 (5 bases). The CDR3 has 15 residues. The germline V gene encodes CDR1 MNHNS and CDR2 SASEGT. V was shortened by 2 bases and J by 6 bases, with 14 bases between the two germline ends.

This sequence joins TRBV4-1 and TRBJ1-1; the match to TRBD1 covers 8 bases. Unmatched junction bases numbered 7, after V lost 4 bases and J lost 0 bases. The CDR3 has 16 amino acids. Looked up from germline, CDR1 is MGHRA and CDR2 is YSYEKL. In nucleotides, the CDR3 is TGCGCCAGCAGCCCAGGACAGGGTCCCATGAACACTGAAGCTTTCTTT. The encoded protein is CASSPGQGPMNTEAFF.

Only one count was recorded for this clone. This rearrangement joins TRBV7-9 to TRBJ2-2; D unclear. The CDR3 sequence is 14 residues long. CDR1 SEHNR and CDR2 FQNEAQ come from the germline V gene (reference sequence). The V end was cut by 1 base, the J end by 3 bases, with 6 bases between. The CDR3 is CASSLGGYTGELFF. The CDR3, as DNA: TGTGCCAGCAGCTTAGGAGGTTACACCGGGGAGCTGTTTTTT. The variable domain in full, with the rest retrieved from reference TRBV7-9 and TRBJ2-2, is DTGVSQNPRHKITKRGQNVTFRCDPISEHNRLYWYRQTLGQGPEFLTYFQNEAQLEKSRLLSDRFSAERPKGSFSTLEIQRTEQGDSAMYLCASSLGGYTGELFFGEGSRLTVL.

The V gene is TRBV6-4, the J gene TRBJ1-5, with 8 positions matching TRBD1. The CDR3 has 16 residues. The V and J ends lost 0 bases and 4 bases, in that order; junction bases with no gene match: 5. Germline V lookup: CDR1 MRHNA, CDR2 SNTAGT. This CDR3 reads CASSDSSGQENQPQHF. CDR3 DNA: TGTGCCAGCAGTGACTCCTCGGGACAGGAGAATCAGCCCCAGCATTTT.

The chain recombines TRBV19 with TRBJ2-2; D unclear. This CDR3 comprises 15 residues. The germline V gene encodes CDR1 LNHDA and CDR2 SQIVND (reference sequence). The ends were cut back, 1 base at V and 2 bases at J, with 8 bases in the middle. The CDR3 region is CASSIALVNTGELFF. CDR3 nucleotides: TGTGCCAGTAGTATAGCTCTAGTTAACACCGGGGAGCTGTTTTTT.

The chain employs TRBV11-2 and TRBJ2-7; D is perhaps TRBD1 (5 bases). Trimming left V 0 bases short and J 3 bases short, with 12 bases between. The CDR3 is 15 amino acids. Germline V gene lookup returns CDR1 SGHAT and CDR2 FQNNGV. The CDR3: CASSLELDTNYEQYF. In nucleotides, the CDR3 is TGTGCCAGCAGCTTAGAGTTGGACACAAACTACGAGCAGTACTTC.